The entry below describes one T cell receptor (beta chain). The data derive from a study of T cell changes during pregnancy in multiple sclerosis. V was clipped by 6 bases and J by 2 bases, with 15 bases between them. From germline, CDR1 is SGDLS and CDR2 YYNGEE. The length of the CDR3 is 15 residues. The protocol was immunoSEQ multiplex PCR, while the TCRdb copy is restricted to in-frame clones and leaves out a portion. The profile shows around 50,000 clones, 85% to 95% of them singletons. Sequencing was performed on CD4+ T cells from peripheral blood mononuclear cells, taken after pregnancy. The sequence was obtained from a female donor in good health, enrolled as a control in a pregnancy study. V usage is TRBV9 and J usage is TRBJ1-3; weak D call: TRBD1 (5 bases). CDR3 bases: TGTGCCAGCAACCGAGGAGGGGACCCTGGAAACACCATATATTTT. Protein product: CASNRGGDPGNTIYF.